This TCR beta chain was identified during a study of PD-1 blockade in mismatch repair-deficient tumors. Whole-study context: Patients had about 13 mismatch repair-deficient cancer types and were previously treated and progressing. Broader study findings: Rapid post-treatment expansion, then contraction, generally preceding radiologic response, marked tumor-resident clones.

Sequencing was performed with immunoSEQ multiplex PCR; in TCRdb, only in-frame clones are kept and a portion is missing. The sample yields roughly 80,000 clones, more than 65% seen once. On this clone: The target antigen is unknown.

All patients were mismatch repair deficient, assessed by either PCR or immunohistochemistry. A few pembrolizumab responders had their TCRs sequenced. Material: peripheral blood, obtained 12 weeks after starting pembrolizumab. The source of this sequence is an adult with mismatch repair-deficient cancer.

CDR3 amino acids: CAISENGRGKNYGYTF. Here the CDR3 DNA reads TGTGCCATCAGTGAAAACGGTAGGGGAAAAAACTATGGCTACACCTTC. The rearrangement links TRBV10-3 to TRBJ1-2, with a tentative D call TRBD1 (5 bases). Germline V gene lookup returns CDR1 ENHRY and CDR2 SYGVKD. The CDR3 contains 16 residues. Trimming removed 3 bases at V and 2 bases at J, with 16 bases between.